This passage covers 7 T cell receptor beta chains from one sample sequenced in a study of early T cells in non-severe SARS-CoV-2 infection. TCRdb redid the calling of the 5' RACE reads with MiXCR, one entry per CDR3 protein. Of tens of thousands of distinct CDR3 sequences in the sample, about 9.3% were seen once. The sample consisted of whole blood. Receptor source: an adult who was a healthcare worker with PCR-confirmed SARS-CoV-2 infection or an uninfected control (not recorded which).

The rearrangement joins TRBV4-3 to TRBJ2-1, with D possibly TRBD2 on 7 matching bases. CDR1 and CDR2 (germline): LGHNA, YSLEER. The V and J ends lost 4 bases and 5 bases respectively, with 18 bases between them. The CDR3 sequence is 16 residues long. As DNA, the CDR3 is TGCGCCAGCAGCCCTGCCGGCGGGGGCAAGAACAATGAGCAGTTCTTC. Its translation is CASSPAGGGKNNEQFF.

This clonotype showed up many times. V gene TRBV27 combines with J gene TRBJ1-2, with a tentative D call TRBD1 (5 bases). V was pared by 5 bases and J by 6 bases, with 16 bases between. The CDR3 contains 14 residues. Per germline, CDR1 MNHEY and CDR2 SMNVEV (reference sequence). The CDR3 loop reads CASSGTSRGDGYTF. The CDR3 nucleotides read TGTGCCAGCAGTGGGACTTCCCGGGGCGATGGCTACACCTTC.

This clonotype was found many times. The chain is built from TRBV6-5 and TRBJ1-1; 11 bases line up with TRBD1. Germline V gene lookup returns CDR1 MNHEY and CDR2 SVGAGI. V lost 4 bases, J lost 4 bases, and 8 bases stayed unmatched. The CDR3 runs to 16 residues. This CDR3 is CASSSRDRGIGTEAFF. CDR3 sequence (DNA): TGTGCCAGCAGTTCCCGGGACAGGGGGATCGGCACTGAAGCTTTCTTT.

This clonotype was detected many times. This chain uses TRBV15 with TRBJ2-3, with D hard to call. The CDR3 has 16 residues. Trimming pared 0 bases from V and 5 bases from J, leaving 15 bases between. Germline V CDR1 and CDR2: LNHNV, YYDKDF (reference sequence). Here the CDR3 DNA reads TGTGCCACCAGCAGAGATCTACTGGGGATCGGAGATACGCAGTATTTT. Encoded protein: CATSRDLLGIGDTQYF.

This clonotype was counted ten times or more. CDR3 sequence (DNA): TGCAGTGCAAGGGACAGGATAAACACCGGGGAGCTGTTTTTT. Amino acids: CSARDRINTGELFF. This sequence joins TRBV20-1 and TRBJ2-2, with 8 bases that match TRBD1. Losses at the gene ends were 6 bases for V and 2 bases for J; bases not matched to a gene: 5. This CDR3 spans 14 amino acids. Germline CDR1 and CDR2: DFQATT and SNEGSKA (reference sequence).

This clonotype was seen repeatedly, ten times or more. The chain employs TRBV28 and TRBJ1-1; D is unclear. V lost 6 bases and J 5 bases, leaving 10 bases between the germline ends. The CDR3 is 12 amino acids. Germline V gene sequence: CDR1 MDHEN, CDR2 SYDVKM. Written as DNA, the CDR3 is TGTGCCAGCAGCCCCTATCGAACTGAAGCTTTCTTT. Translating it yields CASSPYRTEAFF.

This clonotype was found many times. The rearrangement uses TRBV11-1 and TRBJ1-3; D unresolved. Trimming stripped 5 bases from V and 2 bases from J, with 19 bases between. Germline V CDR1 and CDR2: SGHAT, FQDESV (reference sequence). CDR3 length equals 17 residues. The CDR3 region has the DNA TGTGCCAGCAGCCCAATGGGAGCACCTGGCGCTGGAAACACCATATATTTT. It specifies CASSPMGAPGAGNTIYF.